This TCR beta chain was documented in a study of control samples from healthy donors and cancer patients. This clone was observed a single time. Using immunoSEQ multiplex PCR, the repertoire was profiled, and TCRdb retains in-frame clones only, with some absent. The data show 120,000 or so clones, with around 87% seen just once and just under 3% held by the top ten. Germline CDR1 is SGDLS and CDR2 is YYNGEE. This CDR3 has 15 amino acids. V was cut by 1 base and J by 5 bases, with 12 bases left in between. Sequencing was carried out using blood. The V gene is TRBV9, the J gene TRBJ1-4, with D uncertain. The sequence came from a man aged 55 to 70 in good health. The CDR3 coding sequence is TGTGCCAGCAGCGTATTTGGGCAGAGCAATGAAAAACTGTTTTTT. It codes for CASSVFGQSNEKLFF.